This T cell receptor beta chain derives from a study of T cells in localized non-small cell lung cancer. Study-level findings and limits: Clonality of T cells reached its maximum in uninvolved adjacent lung, surpassing tumor.

In the case of this clone: Its antigen is not identified.

TCRdb's copy holds only in-frame clones and misses some; the assay was immunoSEQ multiplex PCR. The sample has roughly 9,000 clones, roughly 89% seen once. The sample was peripheral blood, taken before any cancer treatment. This TCR was recovered from a female donor over 55 with stage II squamous cell lung carcinoma.

The DNA for the CDR3 is TGTGCCAGCAGCTCCGGACAGCCCAATCAGCCCCAGCATTTT. Protein sequence: CASSSGQPNQPQHF. V is TRBV5-8 and J is TRBJ1-5, with D possibly matching TRBD1 (6 bases). Germline CDR1 reads SGHTS; CDR2 reads YDEGEE. This CDR3 has 14 amino acids. The ends were cut back, 3 bases at V and 3 bases at J, with 10 bases in the middle.